A selection of T cell receptor beta chains follows, all from one sample in a study of blood T cell repertoires in COVID-19. The repertoire was sequenced with immunoSEQ multiplex PCR; TCRdb's copy has only in-frame clones and lacks some. The sample has 400,000 to 450,000 clones, around 90% seen once; the top ten hold 0.8% to 1%. Sequenced material: peripheral blood. The origin of the receptors is a young man with COVID-19, enrolled during active disease. CDR3s include the opening cysteine and the closing phenylalanine or tryptophan. Each record gives: CDR3 length, clone size, V gene, J gene, D gene, CDR3 protein, CDR3 DNA. A D gene is named only where the DNA matches it firmly. Clone size is stated in some rows and not others, as once, few, many or a class when expanded.

len: 14
abundance: .
v_gene: TRBV5-1
j_gene: TRBJ2-5
d_gene: TRBD1
CDR3aa: CASSLGTVQETQYF
CDR3nt: TGCGCCAGCAGCTTAGGGACAGTCCAAGAGACCCAGTACTTC

len: 14
abundance: once
v_gene: TRBV6-4
j_gene: TRBJ2-1
d_gene: .
CDR3aa: CASSVTGAKTEQFF
CDR3nt: TGTGCCAGCAGTGTAACGGGAGCAAAGACTGAGCAGTTCTTC

len: 17
abundance: .
v_gene: TRBV13
j_gene: TRBJ2-5
d_gene: TRBD1
CDR3aa: CASLRGFTGGIAETQYF
CDR3nt: TGTGCCAGCCTCCGCGGATTCACAGGGGGGATTGCGGAGACCCAGTACTTC

len: 14
abundance: .
v_gene: TRBV19
j_gene: TRBJ1-1
d_gene: TRBD1
CDR3aa: CASSKDRVNTEAFF
CDR3nt: TGTGCCAGTAGTAAAGACAGGGTGAACACTGAAGCTTTCTTT

len: 15
abundance: .
v_gene: TRBV5-8
j_gene: TRBJ1-3
d_gene: TRBD1
CDR3aa: CASSLPGRGPNTIYF
CDR3nt: TGTGCCAGCAGCTTGCCGGGCAGGGGGCCAAACACCATATATTTT

len: 13
abundance: .
v_gene: TRBV7-8
j_gene: TRBJ2-2
d_gene: .
CDR3aa: CASSGQGGGELFF
CDR3nt: TGTGCCAGCAGCGGCCAGGGGGGCGGGGAGCTGTTTTTT

len: 15
abundance: .
v_gene: TRBV4-2
j_gene: TRBJ1-2
d_gene: .
CDR3aa: CASSQWENPNYGYTF
CDR3nt: TGTGCCAGCAGCCAGTGGGAGAATCCTAACTATGGCTACACCTTC

len: 15
abundance: .
v_gene: TRBV2
j_gene: TRBJ2-3
d_gene: .
CDR3aa: CASSVGLTSTDTQYF
CDR3nt: TGTGCCAGCAGTGTTGGGTTGACTAGCACAGATACGCAGTATTTT

len: 13
abundance: .
v_gene: TRBV6-5
j_gene: TRBJ2-7
d_gene: TRBD2
CDR3aa: CASTKLAGVEQYF
CDR3nt: TGTGCCAGCACTAAACTAGCGGGAGTCGAGCAGTACTTC

len: 14
abundance: .
v_gene: TRBV27
j_gene: TRBJ1-6
d_gene: .
CDR3aa: CASSLAGNNSPLHF
CDR3nt: TGTGCCAGCAGTTTGGCAGGGAATAATTCACCCCTCCACTTT

len: 13
abundance: .
v_gene: TRBV30
j_gene: TRBJ2-1
d_gene: TRBD2
CDR3aa: CAWSVAGVNEQFF
CDR3nt: TGTGCCTGGAGTGTAGCGGGAGTAAATGAGCAGTTCTTC

len: 12
abundance: .
v_gene: TRBV10-3
j_gene: TRBJ2-5
d_gene: TRBD2
CDR3aa: CAISPGGETQYF
CDR3nt: TGTGCCATCTCTCCGGGGGGAGAGACCCAGTACTTC

len: 17
abundance: .
v_gene: TRBV4-1
j_gene: TRBJ1-2
d_gene: .
CDR3aa: CASSQVKQGPYTGGYTF
CDR3nt: TGCGCCAGCAGCCAAGTCAAACAGGGACCATACACAGGTGGCTACACCTTC

len: 13
abundance: .
v_gene: TRBV2
j_gene: TRBJ2-7
d_gene: TRBD1
CDR3aa: CASSEEGQYEQYF
CDR3nt: TGTGCCAGCAGTGAAGAGGGACAGTACGAGCAGTACTTC

len: 16
abundance: .
v_gene: TRBV7-2
j_gene: TRBJ2-1
d_gene: TRBD2
CDR3aa: CASSFTTSSSYNEQFF
CDR3nt: TGTGCCAGCAGCTTTACGACTAGCAGCTCCTACAATGAGCAGTTCTTC

len: 14
abundance: .
v_gene: TRBV5-4
j_gene: TRBJ2-5
d_gene: TRBD1
CDR3aa: CASSLGQGQETQYF
CDR3nt: TGTGCCAGCAGCTTAGGACAGGGACAAGAGACCCAGTACTTC

len: 11
abundance: .
v_gene: TRBV6-2/TRBV6-3
j_gene: TRBJ2-7
d_gene: .
CDR3aa: CASSYLYEQYF
CDR3nt: TGTGCCAGCAGTTACTTATACGAGCAGTACTTC

len: 14
abundance: .
v_gene: TRBV29-1
j_gene: TRBJ2-7
d_gene: TRBD1
CDR3aa: CSVQGQGPPYEQYF
CDR3nt: TGCAGCGTACAGGGACAGGGGCCACCCTACGAGCAGTACTTC

len: 15
abundance: .
v_gene: TRBV6-5
j_gene: TRBJ1-6
d_gene: .
CDR3aa: CASSSNRNYNSPLHF
CDR3nt: TGTGCCAGCAGTTCAAACAGGAACTATAATTCACCCCTCCACTTT

len: 16
abundance: once
v_gene: TRBV2
j_gene: TRBJ2-3
d_gene: TRBD1
CDR3aa: CASSEAGTGSTDTQYF
CDR3nt: TGTGCCAGCAGTGAAGCGGGGACAGGGAGCACAGATACGCAGTATTTT

len: 14
abundance: .
v_gene: TRBV19
j_gene: TRBJ2-7
d_gene: TRBD1
CDR3aa: CASSIGQGAYEQYF
CDR3nt: TGTGCCAGTAGTATAGGGCAGGGGGCCTACGAGCAGTACTTC

len: 17
abundance: .
v_gene: TRBV21-1
j_gene: TRBJ2-1
d_gene: .
CDR3aa: CASSTRGGARRWYEQFF
CDR3nt: TGTGCCAGCAGCACGCGAGGGGGGGCCCGGAGGTGGTATGAGCAGTTCTTC

len: 15
abundance: .
v_gene: TRBV18
j_gene: TRBJ2-2
d_gene: .
CDR3aa: CASSPGALNTGELFF
CDR3nt: TGTGCCAGCTCTCCAGGGGCCCTAAACACCGGGGAGCTGTTTTTT

len: 14
abundance: .
v_gene: TRBV6-5
j_gene: TRBJ1-2
d_gene: TRBD1
CDR3aa: CASSRDRGFYGYTF
CDR3nt: TGTGCCAGCAGTCGGGACAGGGGGTTCTATGGCTACACCTTC

len: 11
abundance: .
v_gene: TRBV2
j_gene: TRBJ2-5
d_gene: .
CDR3aa: CASRLEGTQYF
CDR3nt: TGTGCCAGCAGACTAGAGGGGACCCAGTACTTC

len: 16
abundance: .
v_gene: TRBV3-1/TRBV3-2
j_gene: TRBJ2-3
d_gene: TRBD1
CDR3aa: CASSVQGARRTDTQYF
CDR3nt: TGTGCCAGCAGCGTACAGGGGGCGAGGCGCACAGATACGCAGTATTTT

len: 14
abundance: once
v_gene: TRBV3-1/TRBV3-2
j_gene: TRBJ1-2
d_gene: .
CDR3aa: CASSQGNLGGGYTF
CDR3nt: TGTGCCAGCAGCCAAGGGAACCTAGGGGGTGGCTACACCTTC

len: 14
abundance: .
v_gene: TRBV6-5
j_gene: TRBJ2-3
d_gene: TRBD1
CDR3aa: CASIRNSGGDTQYF
CDR3nt: TGTGCCAGCATTCGCAACTCAGGGGGAGATACGCAGTATTTT

len: 12
abundance: .
v_gene: TRBV29-1
j_gene: TRBJ1-1
d_gene: TRBD1
CDR3aa: CSVPLGQLEAFF
CDR3nt: TGCAGCGTTCCTTTGGGACAGCTTGAAGCTTTCTTT

len: 14
abundance: .
v_gene: TRBV16
j_gene: TRBJ2-7
d_gene: TRBD1
CDR3aa: CASSQLATGGEQYF
CDR3nt: TGTGCCAGCAGCCAGTTAGCCACAGGGGGAGAGCAGTACTTC

len: 15
abundance: .
v_gene: TRBV3-1/TRBV3-2
j_gene: TRBJ1-3
d_gene: .
CDR3aa: CASSQGWSSGNTIYF
CDR3nt: TGTGCCAGCAGCCAGGGTTGGAGCTCTGGAAACACCATATATTTT

len: 14
abundance: .
v_gene: TRBV24-1
j_gene: TRBJ2-1
d_gene: TRBD2
CDR3aa: CATRELAGGNEQFF
CDR3nt: TGTGCCACCAGGGAGCTAGCGGGCGGCAATGAGCAGTTCTTC

len: 13
abundance: once
v_gene: TRBV5-4
j_gene: TRBJ1-5
d_gene: .
CDR3aa: CASSFDFNQPQHF
CDR3nt: TGTGCCAGCAGCTTCGACTTCAATCAGCCCCAGCATTTT

len: 17
abundance: .
v_gene: TRBV25-1
j_gene: TRBJ2-6
d_gene: .
CDR3aa: CASSEYRESSGANVLTF
CDR3nt: TGTGCCAGCAGTGAATACCGTGAGAGCTCTGGGGCCAACGTCCTGACTTTC

len: 13
abundance: .
v_gene: TRBV6-5
j_gene: TRBJ1-2
d_gene: .
CDR3aa: CASSTDSGYGYTF
CDR3nt: TGTGCCAGCAGTACGGACAGCGGCTATGGCTACACCTTC

len: 13
abundance: once
v_gene: TRBV2
j_gene: TRBJ2-7
d_gene: .
CDR3aa: CASTRQKAYEQYF
CDR3nt: TGTGCCAGCACCAGACAGAAAGCCTACGAGCAGTACTTC

len: 15
abundance: .
v_gene: TRBV7-8
j_gene: TRBJ2-7
d_gene: TRBD1
CDR3aa: CASSAVQTGSLEQYF
CDR3nt: TGTGCCAGCAGCGCAGTCCAGACAGGGTCTCTGGAGCAGTACTTC

len: 12
abundance: once
v_gene: TRBV12-3/TRBV12-4
j_gene: TRBJ1-3
d_gene: .
CDR3aa: CASSFRGNTIYF
CDR3nt: TGTGCCAGCAGTTTCCGGGGAAACACCATATATTTT

len: 16
abundance: .
v_gene: TRBV4-2
j_gene: TRBJ2-1
d_gene: TRBD1
CDR3aa: CASSQKNRGQGNEQFF
CDR3nt: TGTGCCAGCAGCCAGAAAAATCGGGGACAGGGAAATGAGCAGTTCTTC